The rows below give T cell receptor beta chains drawn from one sample of a study of blood T cells in healthy people across ages. In TCRdb, the 5' RACE reads were re-called with MiXCR into one record per CDR3 protein. The sample carries around 1.7 million distinct CDR3 sequences, approximately 28% recorded once. Specimen: blood. These receptors were obtained from a woman in her thirties in good health. The CDR3 runs from the conserved cysteine through the conserved F or W. The D gene is left open where the match is weak. Expanded clones get a size class; other rows say once, few or many, or leave the size out.

CDR3aa | CDR3nt | abundance | v_gene | d_gene | j_gene
CASGKAGGVETQYF | TGTGCTAGTGGAAAAGCAGGAGGAGTGGAGACCCAGTACTTC | few | TRBV12-5 | NA | TRBJ2-5
CASSHFLGGGGTDTQYF | TGTGCCAGCAGCCACTTCCTAGGGGGAGGGGGCACAGATACGCAGTATTTT | once | TRBV11-2 | NA | TRBJ2-3
CASIRGTGNYTF | TGTGCCAGCATTAGGGGGACAGGAAACTACACCTTC | NA | TRBV28 | TRBD1 | TRBJ1-2
CSASGSTGSYEQYF | TGCAGTGCCTCCGGTTCTACGGGGTCCTACGAGCAGTACTTC | many | TRBV20-1 | NA | TRBJ2-7
CASIFGQGVRETQYF | TGTGCCAGCATCTTTGGACAGGGAGTACGAGAGACCCAGTACTTC | many | TRBV7-2 | TRBD1 | TRBJ2-5
CASSYRDNKETQYF | TGTGCCAGCAGCTACCGGGACAATAAAGAGACCCAGTACTTC | NA | TRBV7-9 | NA | TRBJ2-5
CSALGTDSYNSPLHF | TGCAGTGCTCTAGGGACGGACTCCTATAATTCACCCCTCCACTTT | few | TRBV20-1 | NA | TRBJ1-6
CASSQAGPYEQYF | TGTGCCAGCAGCCAGGCCGGACCCTACGAGCAGTACTTC | many | TRBV11-2 | NA | TRBJ2-7
CASSQVGRRYNEQYF | TGCGCCAGCAGCCAAGTCGGGAGAAGGTACAATGAGCAGTACTTC | NA | TRBV4-1 | NA | TRBJ2-7
CASRSGIEQFF | TGTGCCAGTAGAAGCGGGATTGAGCAGTTCTTC | many | TRBV12-3/TRBV12-4 | TRBD2 | TRBJ2-1
CASSAPDFSEQFF | TGTGCCAGCAGCGCCCCGGACTTTAGTGAGCAGTTCTTC | NA | TRBV9 | NA | TRBJ2-1
CAWSGERITEAFF | TGTGCCTGGAGTGGTGAACGGATTACTGAAGCTTTCTTT | few | TRBV30 | NA | TRBJ1-1
CASSFGGRSTGELFF | TGTGCCAGCAGTTTTGGGGGTCGGAGCACCGGGGAGCTGTTTTTT | NA | TRBV12-3/TRBV12-4 | NA | TRBJ2-2
CASSDPSGRGEQYF | TGTGCCAGCAGTGACCCTAGCGGGAGGGGGGAGCAGTACTTC | NA | TRBV25-1 | TRBD2 | TRBJ2-7
CASGLVISGEGYTF | TGTGCTAGTGGTTTGGTAATCTCTGGCGAGGGCTACACCTTC | NA | TRBV12-5 | NA | TRBJ1-2
CSALKRPGQGYNEQFF | TGCAGTGCTCTTAAGAGACCGGGACAGGGCTACAATGAGCAGTTCTTC | few | TRBV20-1 | TRBD1 | TRBJ2-1
CAWTQGRDQPQHF | TGTGCCTGGACACAGGGTCGGGACCAGCCCCAGCATTTT | NA | TRBV30 | NA | TRBJ1-5
CASSFNWSPSGYGYTF | TGTGCCAGCAGTTTTAATTGGTCCCCCTCTGGATATGGCTACACCTTC | few | TRBV12-3/TRBV12-4 | NA | TRBJ1-2
CASRVQGRGGYTF | TGTGCCAGCAGGGTACAGGGGAGGGGTGGCTACACCTTC | few | TRBV12-3/TRBV12-4 | TRBD1 | TRBJ1-2
CASSIRTGANQPQHF | TGTGCCAGTAGTATCCGGACAGGGGCCAATCAGCCCCAGCATTTT | few | TRBV19 | TRBD1 | TRBJ1-5
CSVPGVAEAFF | TGCAGCGTTCCAGGTGTCGCTGAAGCTTTCTTT | few | TRBV29-1 | NA | TRBJ1-1
CASSSWRGTQYF | TGTGCCAGCAGCTCGTGGAGAGGGACGCAGTATTTT | few | TRBV6-5 | NA | TRBJ2-3